This T cell receptor (beta chain) was profiled in a study of CD4 T cells in relation to SARS-CoV-2 and coronaviruses. As to this clone: Its antigen is as yet unknown.

Libraries were prepared by immunoSEQ multiplex PCR; TCRdb keeps only in-frame clonotypes and omits some of them. Among some 40,000 clones listed, around 74% were seen once. Sequenced material: memory CD4+ T cells from PBMCs, cultured in vitro. The TCR was taken from an adult with COVID-19.

The CDR3 protein is CASSSQSSSYNEQFF. DNA for the CDR3: TGTGCCAGCAGTTCCCAGTCGAGCTCCTACAATGAGCAGTTCTTC. V gene TRBV6-6 combines with J gene TRBJ2-1; D is unresolved. The V end was cut by 4 bases, the J end by 0 bases, with 10 bases between. This CDR3 spans 15 amino acids. Germline CDR1 is MNHNY and CDR2 is SVGAGI (reference sequence).